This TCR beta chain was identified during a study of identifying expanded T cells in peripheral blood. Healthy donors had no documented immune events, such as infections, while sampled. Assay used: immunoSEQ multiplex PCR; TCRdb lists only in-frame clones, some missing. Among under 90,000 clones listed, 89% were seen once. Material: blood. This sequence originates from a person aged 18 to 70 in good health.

DNA of the CDR3: TGCAGCGTCCTGATGGGAGAGACCCAGTACTTC. Translating gives CSVLMGETQYF. The V gene is TRBV29-1, the J gene TRBJ2-5; D is unclear. Germline V gives CDR1 SQVTM, CDR2 ANQGSEA. The CDR3 runs to 11 residues. V was pared by 6 bases and J by 4 bases, with 9 bases between. The whole variable domain, filled in from reference TRBV29-1 and TRBJ2-5, reads SAVISQKPSRDICQRGTSLTIQCQVDSQVTMMFWYRQQPGQSLTLIATANQGSEATYESGFVIDKFPISRPNLTFSTLTVSNMSPEDSSIYLCSVLMGETQYFGPGTRLLVL.